This T cell receptor beta chain was sequenced in a study of cytomegalovirus exposure and HLA in healthy donors. Findings and limits, study-wide: According to a later analysis, donors in an Asian-associated ancestry cluster reportedly had fewer N-insertions than the roughly 640-donor mean. The productive fraction for most TCR beta V segments was about 87% or about 30% in an earlier analysis. Using a false discovery rate of 0.05, a later analysis showed that approximately 16,000 TCR beta sequences were associated with HLA alleles.

The PCR ran on 60 Vbeta and 13 Jbeta primers. Produced via immunoSEQ multiplex PCR; TCRdb's table is partial and in-frame only. The table has about 130,000 clones, around 77% seen once. The CDR3 consists of 16 residues. CDR1 SGDLS and CDR2 YYNGEE come from the germline V gene. With 3 bases clipped from V and 1 base from J, the junction kept 7 bases outside the gene matches. Comments on this clone: Its antigen is currently unknown.

The sequence was obtained from a man aged 25-45 years in good health and CMV-seronegative. Sequencing was carried out using PBMCs. The chain uses TRBV9 and TRBJ2-5; 9 bases align to TRBD1. The CDR3 sequence is CASSAEDRGVQETQYF. CDR3 DNA: TGTGCCAGCAGCGCTGAGGACAGGGGTGTCCAAGAGACCCAGTACTTC.